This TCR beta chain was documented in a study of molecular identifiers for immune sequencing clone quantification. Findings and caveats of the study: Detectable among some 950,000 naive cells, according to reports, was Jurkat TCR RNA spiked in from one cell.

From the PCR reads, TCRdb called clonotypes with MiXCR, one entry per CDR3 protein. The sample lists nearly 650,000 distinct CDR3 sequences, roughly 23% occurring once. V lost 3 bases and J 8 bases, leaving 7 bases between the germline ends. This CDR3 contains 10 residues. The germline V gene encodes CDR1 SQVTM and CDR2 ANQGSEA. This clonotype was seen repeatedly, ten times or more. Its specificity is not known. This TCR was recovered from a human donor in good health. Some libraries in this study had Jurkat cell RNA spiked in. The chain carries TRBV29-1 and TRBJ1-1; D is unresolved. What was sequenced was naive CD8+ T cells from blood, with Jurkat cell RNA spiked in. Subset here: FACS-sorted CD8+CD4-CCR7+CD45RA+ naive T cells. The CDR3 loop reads CSVDVPEAFF. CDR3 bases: TGCAGCGTTGACGTTCCCGAAGCTTTCTTT. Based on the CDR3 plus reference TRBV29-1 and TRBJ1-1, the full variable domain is SAVISQKPSRDICQRGTSLTIQCQVDSQVTMMFWYRQQPGQSLTLIATANQGSEATYESGFVIDKFPISRPNLTFSTLTVSNMSPEDSSIYLCSVDVPEAFFGQGTRLTVV.